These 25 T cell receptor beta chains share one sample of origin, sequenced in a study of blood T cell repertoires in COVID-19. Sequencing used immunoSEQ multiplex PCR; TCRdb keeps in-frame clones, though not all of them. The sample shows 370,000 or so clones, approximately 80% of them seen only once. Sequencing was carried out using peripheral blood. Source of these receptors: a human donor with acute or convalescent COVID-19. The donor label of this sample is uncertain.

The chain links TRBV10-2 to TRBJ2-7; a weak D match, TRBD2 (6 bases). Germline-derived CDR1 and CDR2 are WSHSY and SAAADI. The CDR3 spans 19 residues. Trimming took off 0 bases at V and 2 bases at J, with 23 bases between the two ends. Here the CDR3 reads CASSESSGRRGSTPYEQYF. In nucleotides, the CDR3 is TGCGCCAGCAGTGAGTCCTCGGGAAGGAGGGGATCCACCCCCTACGAGCAGTACTTC.

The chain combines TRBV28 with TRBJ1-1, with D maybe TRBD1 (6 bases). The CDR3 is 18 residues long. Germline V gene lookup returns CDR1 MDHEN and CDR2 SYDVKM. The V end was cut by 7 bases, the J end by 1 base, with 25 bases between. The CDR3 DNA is TGTGCCAGCACCTTTGTGGGTGGACGAGGGGGAAGGAACACTGAAGCTTTCTTT. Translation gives CASTFVGGRGGRNTEAFF. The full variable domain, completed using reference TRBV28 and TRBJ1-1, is DVKVTQSSRYLVKRTGEKVFLECVQDMDHENMFWYRQDPGLGLRLIYFSYDVKMKEKGDIPEGYSVSREKKERFSLILESASTNQTSMYLCASTFVGGRGGRNTEAFFGQGTRLTVV.

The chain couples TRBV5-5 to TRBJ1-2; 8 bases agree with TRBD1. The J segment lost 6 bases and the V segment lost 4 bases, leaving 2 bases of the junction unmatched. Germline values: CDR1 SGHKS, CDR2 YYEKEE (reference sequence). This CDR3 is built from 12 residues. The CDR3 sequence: CASSVDRDGYTF. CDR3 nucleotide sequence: TGTGCCAGCAGCGTGGACAGGGATGGCTACACCTTC.

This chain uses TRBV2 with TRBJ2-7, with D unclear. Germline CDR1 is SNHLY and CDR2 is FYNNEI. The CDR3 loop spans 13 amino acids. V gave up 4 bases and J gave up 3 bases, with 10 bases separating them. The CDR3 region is CASSVNLGYEQYF. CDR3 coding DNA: TGTGCCAGCAGTGTGAACCTCGGCTACGAGCAGTACTTC.

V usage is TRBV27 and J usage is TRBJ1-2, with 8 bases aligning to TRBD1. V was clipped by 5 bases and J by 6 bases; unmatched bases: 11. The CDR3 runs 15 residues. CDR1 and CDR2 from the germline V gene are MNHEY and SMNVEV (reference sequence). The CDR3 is CASSRLPDRADGYTF. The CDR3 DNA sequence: TGTGCCAGCAGTCGGCTACCGGACAGGGCGGATGGCTACACCTTC.

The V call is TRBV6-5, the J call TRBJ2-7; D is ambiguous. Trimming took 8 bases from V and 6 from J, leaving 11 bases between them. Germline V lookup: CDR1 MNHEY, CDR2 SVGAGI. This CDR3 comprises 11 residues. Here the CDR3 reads CASSSVGEQYF. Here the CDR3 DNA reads TGTGCCAGCTCTTCAGTTGGCGAGCAGTACTTC.

The CDR3 nucleotides are TGTGCCAGCAGCTTATTATCCAGGGGAGATACGCAGTATTTT. Its protein is CASSLLSRGDTQYF. This rearrangement joins TRBV7-9 to TRBJ2-3; a weak D match, TRBD1 (6 bases). Germline V gene sequence: CDR1 SEHNR, CDR2 FQNEAQ (reference sequence). This CDR3 spans 14 amino acids. V was shortened by 2 bases and J by 5 bases, with 11 bases between the two germline ends.

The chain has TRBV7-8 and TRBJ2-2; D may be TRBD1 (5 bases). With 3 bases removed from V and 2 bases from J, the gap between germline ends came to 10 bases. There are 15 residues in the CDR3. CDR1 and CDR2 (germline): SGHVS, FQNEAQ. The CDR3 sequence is CASSLFRANTGELFF. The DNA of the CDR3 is TGTGCCAGCAGCTTGTTCAGGGCAAACACCGGGGAGCTGTTTTTT.

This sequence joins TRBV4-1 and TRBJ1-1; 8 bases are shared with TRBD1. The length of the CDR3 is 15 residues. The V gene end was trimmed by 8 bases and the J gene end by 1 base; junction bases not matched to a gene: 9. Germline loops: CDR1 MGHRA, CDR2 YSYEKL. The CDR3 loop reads CASARAGGTNTEAFF. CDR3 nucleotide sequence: TGCGCCAGCGCCCGCGCAGGGGGCACGAACACTGAAGCTTTCTTT.

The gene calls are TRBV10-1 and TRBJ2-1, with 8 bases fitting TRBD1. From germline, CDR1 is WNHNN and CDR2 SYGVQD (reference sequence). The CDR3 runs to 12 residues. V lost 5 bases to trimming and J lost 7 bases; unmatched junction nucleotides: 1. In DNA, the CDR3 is TGCGCCAGCAGTCGGACAGGGAATGAGCAGTTCTTC. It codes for CASSRTGNEQFF.

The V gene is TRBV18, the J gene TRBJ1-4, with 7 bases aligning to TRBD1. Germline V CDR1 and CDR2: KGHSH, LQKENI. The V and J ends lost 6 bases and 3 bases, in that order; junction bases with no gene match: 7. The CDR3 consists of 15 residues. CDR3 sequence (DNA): TGTGCCAGCTCCCAGGACAGGAGAGCTAATGAAAAACTGTTTTTT. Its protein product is CASSQDRRANEKLFF.

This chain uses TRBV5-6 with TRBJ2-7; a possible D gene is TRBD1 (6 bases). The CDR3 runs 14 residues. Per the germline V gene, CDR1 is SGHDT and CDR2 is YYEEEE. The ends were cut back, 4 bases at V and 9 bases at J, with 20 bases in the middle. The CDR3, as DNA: TGTGCCAGCAGCCCTGTCACAGGGTTAAAGGGGCAGTACTTC. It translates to CASSPVTGLKGQYF. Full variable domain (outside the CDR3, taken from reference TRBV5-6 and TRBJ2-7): DAGVTQSPTHLIKTRGQQVTLRCSPKSGHDTVSWYQQALGQGPQFIFQYYEEEERQRGNFPDRFSGHQFPNYSSELNVNALLLGDSALYLCASSPVTGLKGQYFGPGTRLTVT.

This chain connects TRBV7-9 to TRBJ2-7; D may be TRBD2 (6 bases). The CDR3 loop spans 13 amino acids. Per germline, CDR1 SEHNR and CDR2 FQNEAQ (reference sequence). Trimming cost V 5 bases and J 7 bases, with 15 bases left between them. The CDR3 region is CASSAGTRGEQYF. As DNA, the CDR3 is TGTGCCAGCAGCGCGGGGACCCGGGGAGAGCAGTACTTC. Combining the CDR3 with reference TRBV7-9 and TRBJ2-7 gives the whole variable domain DTGVSQNPRHKITKRGQNVTFRCDPISEHNRLYWYRQTLGQGPEFLTYFQNEAQLEKSRLLSDRFSAERPKGSFSTLEIQRTEQGDSAMYLCASSAGTRGEQYFGPGTRLTVT.

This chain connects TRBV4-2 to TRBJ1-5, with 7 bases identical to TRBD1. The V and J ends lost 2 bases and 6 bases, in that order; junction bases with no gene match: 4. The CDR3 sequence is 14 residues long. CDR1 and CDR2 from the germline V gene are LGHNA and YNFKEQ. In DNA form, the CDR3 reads TGTGCCAGCAGCCAAAACAGGGGCCGTCAGCCCCAGCATTTT. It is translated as CASSQNRGRQPQHF.

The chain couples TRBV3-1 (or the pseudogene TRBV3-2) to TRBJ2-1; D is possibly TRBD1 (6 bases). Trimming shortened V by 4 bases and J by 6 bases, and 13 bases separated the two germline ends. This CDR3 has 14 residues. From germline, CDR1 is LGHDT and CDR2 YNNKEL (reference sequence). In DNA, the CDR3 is TGTGCCAGCAGCCCCCTTGGGGGCGTCAATGAGCAGTTCTTC. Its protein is CASSPLGGVNEQFF.

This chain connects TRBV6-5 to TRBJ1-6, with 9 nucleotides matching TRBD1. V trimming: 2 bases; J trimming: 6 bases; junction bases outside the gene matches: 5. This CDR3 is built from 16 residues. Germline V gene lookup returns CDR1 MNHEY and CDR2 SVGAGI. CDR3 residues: CASSYPQGAGNSPLHF. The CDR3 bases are TGTGCCAGCAGTTACCCACAGGGGGCTGGTAATTCACCCCTCCACTTT.

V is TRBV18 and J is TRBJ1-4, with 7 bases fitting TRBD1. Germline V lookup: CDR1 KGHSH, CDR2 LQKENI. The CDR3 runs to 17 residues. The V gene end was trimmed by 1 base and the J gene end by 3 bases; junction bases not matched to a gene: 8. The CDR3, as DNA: TGTGCCAGCTCACCACAACAGGGGAGAGGGGCTAATGAAAAACTGTTTTTT. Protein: CASSPQQGRGANEKLFF.

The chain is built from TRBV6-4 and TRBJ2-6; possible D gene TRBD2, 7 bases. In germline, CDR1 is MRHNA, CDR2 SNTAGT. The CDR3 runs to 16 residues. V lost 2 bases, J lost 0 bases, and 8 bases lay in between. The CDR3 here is CASSDRGGSGANVLTF. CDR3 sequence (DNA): TGTGCCAGCAGTGACAGGGGGGGCTCTGGGGCCAACGTCCTGACTTTC.

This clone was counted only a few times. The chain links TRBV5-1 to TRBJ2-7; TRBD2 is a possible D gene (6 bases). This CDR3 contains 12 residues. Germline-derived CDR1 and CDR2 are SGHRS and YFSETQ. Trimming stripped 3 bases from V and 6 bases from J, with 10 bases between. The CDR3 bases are TGCGCCAGCAGCTACGGGAGAGGCGAGCAGTACTTC. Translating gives CASSYGRGEQYF.

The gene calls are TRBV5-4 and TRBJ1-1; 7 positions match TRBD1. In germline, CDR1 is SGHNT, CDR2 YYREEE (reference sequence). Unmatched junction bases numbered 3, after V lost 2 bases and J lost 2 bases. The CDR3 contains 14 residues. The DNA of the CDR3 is TGTGCCAGCAGCTTCGGACAGGTTAACACTGAAGCTTTCTTT. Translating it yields CASSFGQVNTEAFF.

Written as DNA, the CDR3 is TGTGCCAGCGGGAGGACCGGGACAGGCCTCAGGGAGCAGTTCTTC. Amino acids: CASGRTGTGLREQFF. J is TRBJ2-1 and V is TRBV6-5, with 8 bases that match TRBD1. J gave up 10 bases and V 8 bases, and 16 bases lay outside the gene matches. Germline-derived CDR1 and CDR2 are MNHEY and SVGAGI. The CDR3 runs to 15 residues.

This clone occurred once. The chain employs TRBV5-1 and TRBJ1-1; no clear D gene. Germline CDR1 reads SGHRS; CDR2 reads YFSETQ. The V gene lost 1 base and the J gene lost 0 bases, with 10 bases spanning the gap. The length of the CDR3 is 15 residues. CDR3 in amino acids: CASSLSTGMNTEAFF. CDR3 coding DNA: TGCGCCAGCAGCTTGAGTACGGGAATGAACACTGAAGCTTTCTTT.

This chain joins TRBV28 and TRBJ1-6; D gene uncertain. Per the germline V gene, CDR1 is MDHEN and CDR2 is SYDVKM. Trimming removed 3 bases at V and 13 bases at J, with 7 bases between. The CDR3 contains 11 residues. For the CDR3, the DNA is TGTGCCAGCAGTTTTGAGACTCCCCTCCACTTT. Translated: CASSFETPLHF. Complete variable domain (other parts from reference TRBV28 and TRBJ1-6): DVKVTQSSRYLVKRTGEKVFLECVQDMDHENMFWYRQDPGLGLRLIYFSYDVKMKEKGDIPEGYSVSREKKERFSLILESASTNQTSMYLCASSFETPLHFGNGTRLTVT.

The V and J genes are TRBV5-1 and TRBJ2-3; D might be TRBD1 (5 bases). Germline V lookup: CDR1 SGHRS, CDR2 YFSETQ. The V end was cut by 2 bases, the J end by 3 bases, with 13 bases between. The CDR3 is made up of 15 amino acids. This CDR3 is CASSLLVGVTDTQYF. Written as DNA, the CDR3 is TGCGCCAGCAGCTTATTAGTAGGGGTTACAGATACGCAGTATTTT.

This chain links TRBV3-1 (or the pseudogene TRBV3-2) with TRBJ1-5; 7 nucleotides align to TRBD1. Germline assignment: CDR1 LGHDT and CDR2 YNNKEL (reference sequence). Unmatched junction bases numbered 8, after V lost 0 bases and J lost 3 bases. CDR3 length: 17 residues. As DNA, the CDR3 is TGTGCCAGCAGCCAAGATAAGTCCAGGGGGTACAATCAGCCCCAGCATTTT. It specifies CASSQDKSRGYNQPQHF.